The next 28 T cell receptor beta chains were all read from a single sample in a study of cytomegalovirus exposure and HLA in healthy donors (dated by TCRdb to about 2017). Libraries were constructed by the immunoSEQ multiplex PCR assay. For the multiplex PCR, a mixture combining 60 forward primers for TCR Vbeta segments and 13 reverse primers for TCR Jbeta segments was used. TCRdb stores this immuneACCESS table with in-frame sequences only. Part of the clones is absent; in the studies checked, under half of the shortfall reflects unresolved V genes, and no reason is known for the rest. This sample's clone table shows around 100,000 clones. The leading ten clones occupy about 3.8% of the sample. The sample was PBMCs. These receptors all stem from a young man in good health and CMV-seronegative.

The chain has TRBV5-1 and TRBJ1-1; D is possibly TRBD1 (6 bases). V was trimmed by 0 bases and J by 3 bases, leaving 18 bases between them. CDR3 length equals 17 residues. The germline gives CDR1 SGHRS, CDR2 YFSETQ. CDR3 bases: TGCGCCAGCAGCTTGGCCGGAGGGGGGGACCGGGACACTGAAGCTTTCTTT. It specifies CASSLAGGGDRDTEAFF.

The chain has TRBV6-1 and TRBJ2-7; 11 bases are a match to TRBD1. CDR1 and CDR2 from the germline V gene are MNHNS and SASEGT. The CDR3 spans 16 residues. V lost 4 bases, J lost 4 bases, and 9 bases stayed unmatched. CDR3: CASSGFRTGGGYEQYF. As DNA, the CDR3 is TGTGCCAGCAGTGGATTTCGGACAGGGGGCGGGTACGAGCAGTACTTC.

This chain links TRBV7-9 with TRBJ2-5; 8 nucleotides match TRBD2. The DNA end is a closer match to TRBJ2-7, so the J assignment may be wrong. CDR3 size: 15 residues. Germline V lookup: CDR1 SEHNR, CDR2 FQNEAQ (reference sequence). This chain's CDR3 is CASSRGGGPSYEQYF. The CDR3 DNA reads as TGTGCCAGCAGCCGTGGCGGGGGGCCCTCCTACGAGCAGTACTTC.

This chain links TRBV10-3 with TRBJ2-1, with a possible D match to TRBD1 (6 bases). CDR3 length equals 15 residues. CDR1 is ENHRY and CDR2 is SYGVKD in the germline V gene. V lost 11 bases and J 0 bases, leaving 17 bases between the germline ends. The CDR3 DNA reads as TGTGCCTCAGGGGAAGGCAGGACCTCCTACAATGAGCAGTTCTTC. Its translation: CASGEGRTSYNEQFF.

To note about this clone: This sample includes further DNA sequences coding for the same CDR3. The J gene is TRBJ2-5, the V gene TRBV5-1; D might be TRBD2 (5 bases). Germline V CDR1 and CDR2: SGHRS, YFSETQ. Deletions cut 2 bases from V and 4 bases from J, with 9 bases between. The CDR3 contains 13 residues. CDR3 loop: CASSFGVGETQYF. As DNA, the CDR3 is TGCGCCAGCAGCTTCGGGGTCGGAGAGACCCAGTACTTC.

This chain uses TRBV6-6 with TRBJ1-4; 7 positions agree with TRBD1. In germline, CDR1 is MNHNY, CDR2 SVGAGI (reference sequence). The CDR3 is made up of 14 amino acids. V trimming: 5 bases; J trimming: 8 bases; junction bases outside the gene matches: 8. CDR3 nucleotide sequence: TGTGCCAGCAGTATACAGGGGCAGGAGGAAAAACTGTTTTTT. Encoded protein: CASSIQGQEEKLFF.

The chain carries TRBV11-2 and TRBJ2-5; tentative D call: TRBD1 (7 bases). The J call may be wrong; the DNA end is better matched by TRBJ2-7. This CDR3 has 15 amino acids. Germline V lookup: CDR1 SGHAT, CDR2 FQNNGV. CDR3 bases: TGTGCCAGCAGCTTAGGGAACAGGGGACTCTACGAGCAGTACTTC. This translates into CASSLGNRGLYEQYF.

The chain joins TRBV7-8 to TRBJ2-1; unclear D gene. The germline V gene has CDR1 SGHVS and CDR2 FQNEAQ. CDR3 length equals 14 residues. V lost 1 base, J lost 9 bases, and 13 bases lay in between. The CDR3 DNA reads TGTGCCAGCAGCTTAGACACCCACAGCCGTGAGCAGTTCTTC. Translated, it gives CASSLDTHSREQFF.

The rearrangement joins TRBV6-6 to TRBJ2-2, with 9 bases fitting TRBD2. CDR3 length: 15 amino acids. V lost 7 bases and J lost 1; bases outside the gene matches: 4. Looked up from germline, CDR1 is MNHNY and CDR2 is SVGAGI (reference sequence). The CDR3 loop is CASIPTSGNTGELFF. The CDR3 bases are TGTGCCAGCATTCCGACTAGCGGGAACACCGGGGAGCTGTTTTTT.

V gene TRBV2 combines with J gene TRBJ2-7; a weak D match, TRBD2 (6 bases). Looked up from germline, CDR1 is SNHLY and CDR2 is FYNNEI. The V gene lost 8 bases and the J gene lost 4 bases, with 12 bases spanning the gap. The CDR3 length is 12 residues. The DNA for the CDR3 is TGTGCCAGCGGAGGGGTTAGATACGAGCAGTACTTC. Its translation is CASGGVRYEQYF. Full variable domain (missing parts from reference TRBV2 and TRBJ2-7): EPEVTQTPSHQVTQMGQEVILRCVPISNHLYFYWYRQILGQKVEFLVSFYNNEISEKSEIFDDQFSVERPDGSNFTLKIRSTKLEDSAMYFCASGGVRYEQYFGPGTRLTVT.

J is TRBJ1-1 and V is TRBV18, with D unclear. This CDR3 has 12 amino acids. Trimming cost V 3 bases and J 3 bases, with 5 bases left between them. Germline CDR1 KGHSH, CDR2 LQKENI. CDR3: CASSPRDTEAFF. Written as DNA, the CDR3 is TGTGCCAGCTCACCGAGGGACACTGAAGCTTTCTTT.

The CDR3 nucleotides read TGCAGCGCCTTGGGGGCGGGGGGTTCCGTTTACAATGAGCAGTTCTTC. Translated: CSALGAGGSVYNEQFF. The gene calls are TRBV29-1 and TRBJ2-1, with 8 bases identical to TRBD2. The germline CDR1 and CDR2 sequences are SQVTM and ANQGSEA. V shed 7 bases, J shed 4 bases, and the junction held 15 bases outside the gene matches. The CDR3 is 16 residues long.

The genes are TRBV18 and TRBJ2-3, with 8 bases that match TRBD2. V was clipped by 3 bases and J by 3 bases; unmatched bases: 5. The germline CDR1 and CDR2 sequences are KGHSH and LQKENI. The CDR3 spans 15 residues. The CDR3 loop reads CASSPAGLATDTQYF. The DNA for the CDR3 is TGTGCCAGCTCACCCGCCGGACTAGCTACAGATACGCAGTATTTT.

The chain joins TRBV18 to TRBJ2-7; TRBD2 might be the D (6 bases). The V gene's germline CDR1 is KGHSH and CDR2 LQKENI. The V and J ends lost 3 bases and 5 bases respectively, with 8 bases between them. The CDR3 sequence is 12 residues long. CDR3 DNA sequence: TGTGCCAGCTCACCCTCGGGGGACGAGCAGTACTTC. The encoded protein is CASSPSGDEQYF.

This sequence joins TRBV9 and TRBJ1-1, with 9 bases identical to TRBD1. This CDR3 has 15 residues. Losses at the gene ends were 3 bases for V and 3 bases for J; bases not matched to a gene: 6. Germline loops: CDR1 SGDLS, CDR2 YYNGEE. CDR3 in DNA: TGTGCCAGCAGCGACCACAGGGGGCGATACACTGAAGCTTTCTTT. Protein sequence: CASSDHRGRYTEAFF.

This chain joins TRBV5-1 and TRBJ2-1; 7 bases line up with TRBD2. V gave up 5 bases and J gave up 3 bases; unmatched junction bases: 2. This CDR3 contains 13 residues. Per the germline V gene, CDR1 is SGHRS and CDR2 is YFSETQ. CDR3 in amino acids: CASRLADYNEQFF. CDR3 nucleotides: TGCGCCAGCAGGCTAGCGGACTACAATGAGCAGTTCTTC.

V gene TRBV5-1 combines with J gene TRBJ1-1; no clear D. The CDR3 is made up of 19 amino acids. Trimming stripped 0 bases from V and 1 base from J, with 22 bases between. Germline V gives CDR1 SGHRS, CDR2 YFSETQ. For the CDR3, the DNA is TGCGCCAGCAGCTTGGCCGGAGCACTGGGTACCCCGGAGAACACTGAAGCTTTCTTT. Residues: CASSLAGALGTPENTEAFF.

The chain employs TRBV5-3 and TRBJ2-5; TRBD1 aligns across 8 bases. TRBV5-3 counts as an open reading frame of uncertain function. The CDR3 length is 15 residues. With V trimmed by 1 base and J by 7 bases, 9 bases remained unmatched. The DNA for the CDR3 is TGTGCCAGAAGCTTGAAAGGACAGGGTAGGGGGACCCAGTACTTC. Protein product: CARSLKGQGRGTQYF.

The V gene is TRBV14, the J gene TRBJ2-4; 8 bases map to TRBD1. The CDR3 totals 16 residues. Per the germline V gene, CDR1 is SGHDN and CDR2 is FVKESK. Trimming at V came to 2 bases and at J to 7 bases, leaving 10 bases not matched to a gene. CDR3 residues: CASSQSEGGDRNIQYF. The CDR3 coding sequence is TGTGCCAGCAGCCAATCCGAAGGAGGGGACAGGAACATTCAGTACTTC.

This chain links TRBV19 with TRBJ2-3; 10 bases match TRBD2. The CDR3 length is 12 residues. Germline-derived CDR1 and CDR2 are LNHDA and SQIVND (reference sequence). The junction had 4 bases not matched to a gene; V was cut back by 10 bases and J by 6 bases. CDR3 in DNA: TGTGCCACCCAGACTAGCGGGGATACGCAGTATTTT. It specifies CATQTSGDTQYF.

J is TRBJ2-7 and V is TRBV19, with 7 bases aligning to TRBD1. Germline trimming cut 6 bases from V and 2 bases from J; bases unmatched to any gene: 7. The CDR3 has 14 residues. CDR1 LNHDA and CDR2 SQIVND come from the germline V gene (reference sequence). The CDR3 region is CASSSPGTAYEQYF. The CDR3 region has the DNA TGTGCCAGTAGCAGCCCTGGGACAGCCTACGAGCAGTACTTC.

The chain is built from TRBV15 and TRBJ1-2; D might be TRBD1 (5 bases). With 1 base removed from V and 4 bases from J, the gap between germline ends came to 13 bases. This CDR3 is built from 15 residues. Germline loops: CDR1 LNHNV, CDR2 YYDKDF (reference sequence). CDR3 in DNA: TGTGCCACCAGCAGAGTTCTCGACAGCCCCTATGGCTACACCTTC. It is translated as CATSRVLDSPYGYTF.

The chain joins TRBV6-5 to TRBJ2-3; weak D call: TRBD2 (5 bases). With 6 bases removed from V and 2 bases from J, the gap between germline ends came to 15 bases. Germline loops: CDR1 MNHEY, CDR2 SVGAGI. The CDR3 has 15 amino acids. CDR3 sequence (DNA): TGTGCCAGCAGGGTCAGAGCGGCGCACACAGATACGCAGTATTTT. This codes for CASRVRAAHTDTQYF.

The J gene is TRBJ2-7, the V gene TRBV10-3; 9 bases fit TRBD1. The germline V gene encodes CDR1 ENHRY and CDR2 SYGVKD. With 3 bases clipped from V and 0 bases from J, the junction kept 12 bases outside the gene matches. This CDR3 spans 18 amino acids. The chain's CDR3 is CAISDLGQGIFSSYEQYF. The CDR3 DNA sequence: TGTGCCATCAGTGATCTTGGACAGGGGATTTTTAGCTCCTACGAGCAGTACTTC.

The rearrangement joins TRBV5-1 to TRBJ2-1; 7 positions match TRBD2. CDR3 length: 18 residues. V dropped 4 bases and J dropped 5; count of bases not matched to a gene: 18. Germline V gives CDR1 SGHRS, CDR2 YFSETQ. The CDR3 sequence is CASSTRDYSVRENNEQFF. The CDR3 coding sequence is TGCGCCAGCAGCACCCGGGACTACAGTGTGAGGGAGAACAATGAGCAGTTCTTC.

CDR3: CASSLEAGGVRTEAFF. CDR3 DNA: TGTGCCAGCAGCTTAGAGGCAGGGGGCGTAAGGACTGAAGCTTTCTTT. The chain links TRBV7-8 to TRBJ1-1; TRBD1 aligns across 8 bases. CDR1 is SGHVS and CDR2 is FQNEAQ in the germline V gene. The CDR3 extends over 16 amino acids. The V and J ends lost 1 base and 5 bases, in that order; junction bases with no gene match: 9.

CDR3 protein: CASSTGGLGETQYF. CDR3 nucleotide sequence: TGCGCCAGCAGTACGGGGGGGCTGGGAGAGACCCAGTACTTC. This chain joins TRBV5-1 and TRBJ2-5; 8 bases are a match to TRBD2. CDR1 and CDR2 (germline): SGHRS, YFSETQ. The trim removed 5 bases at V and 4 bases at J, leaving 7 bases unmatched. This CDR3 is 14 amino acids long. Supplemented by reference TRBV5-1 and TRBJ2-5, the full variable domain reads KAGVTQTPRYLIKTRGQQVTLSCSPISGHRSVSWYQQTPGQGLQFLFEYFSETQRNKGNFPGRFSGRQFSNSRSEMNVSTLELGDSALYLCASSTGGLGETQYFGPGTRLLVL.

J is TRBJ1-5 and V is TRBV10-1, with TRBD1 matching 10 bases. Germline trimming cut 6 bases from V and 2 bases from J; bases unmatched to any gene: 7. This CDR3 spans 16 amino acids. CDR1 and CDR2 from the germline V gene are WNHNN and SYGVQD (reference sequence). Written as DNA, the CDR3 is TGCGCCAGCAGAGAAACGACAGGGGGCCGCAATCAGCCCCAGCATTTT. It codes for CASRETTGGRNQPQHF.